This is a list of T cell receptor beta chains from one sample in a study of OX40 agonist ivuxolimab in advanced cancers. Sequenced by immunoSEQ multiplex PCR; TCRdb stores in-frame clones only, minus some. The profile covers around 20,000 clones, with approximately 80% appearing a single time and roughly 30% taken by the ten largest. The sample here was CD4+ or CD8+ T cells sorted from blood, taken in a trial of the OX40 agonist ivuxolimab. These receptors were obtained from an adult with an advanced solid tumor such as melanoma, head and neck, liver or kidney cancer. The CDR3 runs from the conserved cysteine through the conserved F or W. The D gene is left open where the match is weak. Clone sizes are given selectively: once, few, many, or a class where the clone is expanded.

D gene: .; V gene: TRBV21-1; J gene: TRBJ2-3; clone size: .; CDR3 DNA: TGTGCCAGCAGCAAAGTAGGCAGGACCCCCACAGATACGCAGTATTTT; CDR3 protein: CASSKVGRTPTDTQYF
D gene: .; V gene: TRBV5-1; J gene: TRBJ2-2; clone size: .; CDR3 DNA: TGCGCCAGCAGCTCCCGACGAGTCCCCGGGGAGCTGTTTTTT; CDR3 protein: CASSSRRVPGELFF
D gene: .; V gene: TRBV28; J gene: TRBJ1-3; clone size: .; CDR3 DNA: TGTGCCAGCAGTCCCACGGGCGTCCTTGGAAACACCATATATTTT; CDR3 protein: CASSPTGVLGNTIYF
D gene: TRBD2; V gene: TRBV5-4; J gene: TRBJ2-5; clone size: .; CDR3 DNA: TGTGCCAGCAGCTTGACCTGGTTAGCGGGGGCACAAGAGACCCAGTACTTC; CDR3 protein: CASSLTWLAGAQETQYF
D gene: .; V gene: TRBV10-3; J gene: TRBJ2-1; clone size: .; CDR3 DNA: TGTGCCATCAGTGTCGGGACGAGGAATGAGCAGTTCTTC; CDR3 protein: CAISVGTRNEQFF
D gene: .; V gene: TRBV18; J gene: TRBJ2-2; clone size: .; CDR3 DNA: TGTGCCAGCTCACCACCGTCGGATTCTACCGGGGAGCTGTTTTTT; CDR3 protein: CASSPPSDSTGELFF
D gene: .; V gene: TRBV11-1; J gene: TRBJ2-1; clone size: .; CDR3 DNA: TGTGCCAGCAGACAAGGGGTGTTCCCAAATGAGCAGTTCTTC; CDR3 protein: CASRQGVFPNEQFF
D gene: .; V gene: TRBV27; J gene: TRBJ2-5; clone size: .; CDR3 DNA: TGTGCCAGCAGCCCGAGGGGGAGGGAGACCCAGTACTTC; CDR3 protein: CASSPRGRETQYF
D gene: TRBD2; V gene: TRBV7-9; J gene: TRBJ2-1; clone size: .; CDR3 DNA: TGTGCCAGCAGTTCTCTATCGGGCGGGGGGTGGAATGAGCAGTTCTTC; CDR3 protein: CASSSLSGGGWNEQFF
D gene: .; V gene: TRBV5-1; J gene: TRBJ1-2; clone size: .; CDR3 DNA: TGCGCCAGCAGCTCTCGCCGGGACACTAACTATGGCTACACCTTC; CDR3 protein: CASSSRRDTNYGYTF
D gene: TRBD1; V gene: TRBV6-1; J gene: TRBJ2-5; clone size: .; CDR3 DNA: TGTGCCAGCAGTGAATTCGGACAGGGGGAGACCCAGTACTTC; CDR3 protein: CASSEFGQGETQYF
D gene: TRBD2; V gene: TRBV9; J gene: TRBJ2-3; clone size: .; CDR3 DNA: TGTGCCAGCACCCGTAGCGGGGGGAACACAGATACGCAGTATTTT; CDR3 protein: CASTRSGGNTDTQYF
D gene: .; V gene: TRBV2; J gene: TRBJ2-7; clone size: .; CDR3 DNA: TGTGCCAGCAGTGGTAGGGGTCACACCTACGAGCAGTACTTC; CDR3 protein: CASSGRGHTYEQYF
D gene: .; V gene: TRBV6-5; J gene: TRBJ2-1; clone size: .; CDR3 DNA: TGTGCCAGCAGTTACTCGAGGCAGGAGGATGCTGAGCAGTTCTTC; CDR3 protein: CASSYSRQEDAEQFF
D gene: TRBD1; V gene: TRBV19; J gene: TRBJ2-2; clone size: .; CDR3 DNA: TGTGCCAGCTTGACCGACAGGGGCACCGGGGAGCTGTTTTTT; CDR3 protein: CASLTDRGTGELFF
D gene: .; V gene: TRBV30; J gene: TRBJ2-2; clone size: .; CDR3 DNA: TGTGCCTGGAGAACCAGGGACGGCGTCGGGGAGCTGTTTTTT; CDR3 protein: CAWRTRDGVGELFF
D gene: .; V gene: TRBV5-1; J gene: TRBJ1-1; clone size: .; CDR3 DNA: TGCGCCAGCAGCTTGGGAGGGAACACTGAAGCTTTCTTT; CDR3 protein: CASSLGGNTEAFF
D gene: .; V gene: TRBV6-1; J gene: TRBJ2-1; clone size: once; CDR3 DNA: TGTGCCAGCAGGGGGGAAGGGCTTAATGAGCAGTTCTTC; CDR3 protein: CASRGEGLNEQFF
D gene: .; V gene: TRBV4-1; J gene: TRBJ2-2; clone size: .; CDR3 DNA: TGCGCCAGCAGCCAAGAACCCACCGGGGAGCTGTTTTTT; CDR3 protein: CASSQEPTGELFF
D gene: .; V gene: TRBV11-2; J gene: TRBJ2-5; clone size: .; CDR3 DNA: TGTGCCAGCAGCTTAGGACCGGGTTGGGAGACCCAGTACTTC; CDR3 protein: CASSLGPGWETQYF
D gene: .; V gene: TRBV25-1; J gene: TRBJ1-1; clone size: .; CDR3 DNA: TGTGCCAGCAGTGCCCTACAGGGGAACACTGAAGCTTTCTTT; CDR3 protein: CASSALQGNTEAFF
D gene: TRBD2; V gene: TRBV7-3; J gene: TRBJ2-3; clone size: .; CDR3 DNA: TGTGCCAGCAGCCCGGGACTAGCGGGGGCAGATACGCAGTATTTT; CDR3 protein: CASSPGLAGADTQYF
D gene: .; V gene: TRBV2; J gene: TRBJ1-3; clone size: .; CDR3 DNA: TGTGCCAGCAGTGAATGGTCCAGGGTGTTAGGGAACTCTGGAAACACCATATATTTT; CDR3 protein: CASSEWSRVLGNSGNTIYF
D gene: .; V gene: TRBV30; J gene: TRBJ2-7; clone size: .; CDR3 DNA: TGTGCCCGGAGTGTAGGACAGATCTACGAGCAGTACTTC; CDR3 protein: CARSVGQIYEQYF
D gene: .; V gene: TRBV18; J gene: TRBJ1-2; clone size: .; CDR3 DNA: TGTGCCAGCTCACCGACCCCACTCCAGAACTATGGCTACACCTTC; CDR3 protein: CASSPTPLQNYGYTF
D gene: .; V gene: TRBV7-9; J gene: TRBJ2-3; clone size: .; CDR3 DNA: TGTGCCAGCAGCTTCCGCCTGGGGGATACGCAGTATTTT; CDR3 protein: CASSFRLGDTQYF
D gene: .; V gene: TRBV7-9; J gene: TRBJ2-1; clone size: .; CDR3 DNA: TGTGCCAGCAGCTTACGGAATCCCTACAATGAGCAGTTCTTC; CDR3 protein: CASSLRNPYNEQFF
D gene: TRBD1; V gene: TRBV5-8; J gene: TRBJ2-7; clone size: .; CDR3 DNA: TGTGCCAACCCAAACCCAAGGGACAGGGGGTTCGAGCAGTACTTC; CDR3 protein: CANPNPRDRGFEQYF
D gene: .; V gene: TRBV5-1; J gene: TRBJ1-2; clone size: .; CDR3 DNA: TGCGCCAGCAGCTGGGAGTCGAACTATGGCTACACCTTC; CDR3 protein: CASSWESNYGYTF
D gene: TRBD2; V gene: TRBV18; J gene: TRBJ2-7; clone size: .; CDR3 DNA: TGTGCCAGCTCACCGTACTGGGGGGGCTCCTACGAGCAGTACTTC; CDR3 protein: CASSPYWGGSYEQYF
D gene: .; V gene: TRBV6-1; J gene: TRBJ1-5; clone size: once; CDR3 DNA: TGTGCCAGCCTGGCCCTGGGATATAGCAATCAGCCCCAGCATTTT; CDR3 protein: CASLALGYSNQPQHF
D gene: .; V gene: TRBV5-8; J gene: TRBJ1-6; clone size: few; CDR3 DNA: TGTGCCAGCAGCTTCTCTTGGGGTAGAGCATCACCCCTCCACTTT; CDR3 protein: CASSFSWGRASPLHF
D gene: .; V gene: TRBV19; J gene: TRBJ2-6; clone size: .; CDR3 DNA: TGTGCCAGTAGCATTATGAACTCTGGGGCCAACGTCCTGACTTTC; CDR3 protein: CASSIMNSGANVLTF
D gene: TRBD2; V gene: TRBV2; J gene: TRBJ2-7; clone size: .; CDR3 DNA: TGTGCCAGCGGTCGGGAGGGAGGGTACGAGCAGTACTTC; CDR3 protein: CASGREGGYEQYF
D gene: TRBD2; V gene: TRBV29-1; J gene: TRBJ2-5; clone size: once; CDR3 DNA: TGCAGCGCCACCACCGGGGGGGAAGAGACCCAGTACTTC; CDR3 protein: CSATTGGEETQYF
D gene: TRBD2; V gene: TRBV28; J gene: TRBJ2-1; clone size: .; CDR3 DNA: TGTGCCAGCAGTCCCCGCACTAGCGGGAGCAATGAGCAGTTCTTC; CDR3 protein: CASSPRTSGSNEQFF
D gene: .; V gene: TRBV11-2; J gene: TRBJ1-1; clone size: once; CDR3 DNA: TGTGCCAGCAGCCCTTGGGGAGGTAGAGCGTCTGAAGCTTTCTTT; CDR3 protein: CASSPWGGRASEAFF
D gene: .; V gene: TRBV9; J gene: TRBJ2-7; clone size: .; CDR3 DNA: TGTGCCAGCAGCCCTTTAAAGGGAGGATCCTACGAGCAGTACTTC; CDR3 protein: CASSPLKGGSYEQYF
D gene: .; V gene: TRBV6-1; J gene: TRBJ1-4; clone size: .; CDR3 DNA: TGTGCCAGCAGTGGAAACAGGGCTAATGAAAAACTGTTTTTT; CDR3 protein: CASSGNRANEKLFF
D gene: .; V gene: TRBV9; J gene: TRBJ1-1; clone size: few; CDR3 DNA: TGTGCCAGCAGGTACGGACAGACCTCGAACACTGAAGCTTTCTTT; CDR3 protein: CASRYGQTSNTEAFF
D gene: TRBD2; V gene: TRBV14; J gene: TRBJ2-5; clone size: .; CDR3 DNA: TGTGCCAGCAGCCAGACTAGCGGGGGGGCTTGGACGGAGACCCAGTACTTC; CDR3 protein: CASSQTSGGAWTETQYF
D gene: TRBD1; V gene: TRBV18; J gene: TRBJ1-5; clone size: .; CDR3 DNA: TGTGCCAGCTCACCATCCTCCCTGCAGGGGGGCAATCAGCCCCAGCATTTT; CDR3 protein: CASSPSSLQGGNQPQHF
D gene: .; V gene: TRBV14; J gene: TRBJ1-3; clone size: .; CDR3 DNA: TGTGCCAGCCAGTGGGTGACTGGAAACACCATATATTTT; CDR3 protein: CASQWVTGNTIYF
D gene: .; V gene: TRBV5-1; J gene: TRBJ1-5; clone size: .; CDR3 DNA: TGCGCCAGCAGCCCGGACACTCCTAGCAATCAGCCCCAGCATTTT; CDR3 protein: CASSPDTPSNQPQHF
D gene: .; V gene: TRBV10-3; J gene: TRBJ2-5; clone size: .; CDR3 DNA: TGTGCCATCAGTGATGTCGGCCGGCCTGGAGAGACCCAGTACTTC; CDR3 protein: CAISDVGRPGETQYF
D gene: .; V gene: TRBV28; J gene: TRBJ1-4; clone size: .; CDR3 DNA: TGTGCCAGCAGCTCCGGACGGCCACTGAATGAAAAACTGTTTTTT; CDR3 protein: CASSSGRPLNEKLFF
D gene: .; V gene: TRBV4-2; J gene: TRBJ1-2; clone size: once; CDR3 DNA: TGTGCCAGCAGCCAAACTAACTATGGCTACACCTTC; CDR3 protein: CASSQTNYGYTF
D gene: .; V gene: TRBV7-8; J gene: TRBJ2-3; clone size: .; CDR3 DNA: TGTGCCAGCAGCCCCGGCCCTTTGGGGGACCTCACAGATACGCAGTATTTT; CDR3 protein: CASSPGPLGDLTDTQYF
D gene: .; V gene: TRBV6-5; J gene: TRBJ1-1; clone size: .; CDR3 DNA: TGTGCCAGCAGTTACGGTGGCACTGAAGCTTTCTTT; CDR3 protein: CASSYGGTEAFF
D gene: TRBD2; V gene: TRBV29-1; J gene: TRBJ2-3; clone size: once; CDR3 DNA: TGCAGCGTAGTTGGGGTAGCGGGAAGCACAGATACGCAGTATTTT; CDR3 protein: CSVVGVAGSTDTQYF
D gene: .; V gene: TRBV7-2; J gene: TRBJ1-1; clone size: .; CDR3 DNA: TGTGCCAGCAGTTTACCACAGGTCCCCACTGAAGCTTTCTTT; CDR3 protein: CASSLPQVPTEAFF
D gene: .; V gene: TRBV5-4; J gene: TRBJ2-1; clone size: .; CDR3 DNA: TGTGCCAGCAGTCCCGTCGAGGGGGATGAGCAGTTCTTC; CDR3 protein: CASSPVEGDEQFF
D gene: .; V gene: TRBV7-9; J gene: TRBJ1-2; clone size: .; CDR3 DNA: TGTGCCAGCAGCTTAGTGGGGGAGGAGAATGGCTACACCTTC; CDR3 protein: CASSLVGEENGYTF
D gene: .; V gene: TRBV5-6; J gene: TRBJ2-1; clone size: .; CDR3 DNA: TGTGCCAGCAGCTTAGACAGAGTTCCCTACAATGAGCAGTTCTTC; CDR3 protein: CASSLDRVPYNEQFF
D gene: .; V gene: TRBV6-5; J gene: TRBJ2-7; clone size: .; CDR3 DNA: TGTGCCAGCAGTCACCACTACGAGCAGTACTTC; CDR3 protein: CASSHHYEQYF
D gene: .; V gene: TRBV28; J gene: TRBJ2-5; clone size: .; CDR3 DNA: TGTGCCAGCAGTTGGGCCGGGGGAGAGACCCAGTACTTC; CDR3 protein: CASSWAGGETQYF
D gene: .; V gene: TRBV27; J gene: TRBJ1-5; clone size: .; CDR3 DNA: TGTGCCAGCAGTTCCTCTGTAAGGGGCAGACAGCCCCAGCATTTT; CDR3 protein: CASSSSVRGRQPQHF
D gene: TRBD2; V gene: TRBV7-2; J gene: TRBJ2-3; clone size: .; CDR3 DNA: TGTGCCAGCAGCTTAGAAGCGGGGGGCAAAATAAACACGGCAGATACGCAGTATTTT; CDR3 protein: CASSLEAGGKINTADTQYF
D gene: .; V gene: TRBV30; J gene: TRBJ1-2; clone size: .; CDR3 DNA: TGTGCCGCCGAATATGGCTACACCTTC; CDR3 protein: CAAEYGYTF
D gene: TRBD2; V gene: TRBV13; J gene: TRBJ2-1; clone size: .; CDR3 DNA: TGTGCCAGCAGCCATAGCGGGGTCGGGGATAATGAGCAGTTCTTC; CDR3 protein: CASSHSGVGDNEQFF